This T cell receptor beta chain derives from a study of vaccination and CD4 T cells after COVID-19. Study summary: Taking of post-vaccine samples occurred a median 72 days after dose two (range 14 to 241). Some control cultures received a CEFX pool, which served as the positive control. Others received an HIV-1 Nef pool or no peptide. General study points: Post-vaccination, and not before, a median 86.3% of reactive clones appeared in convalescent patients.

Regarding treatment: 10-day PBMC culture with coronavirus spike peptide pools or control peptides (ViraFEST assay). CD4+ T lymphocytes from the unexposed donor were collected before the COVID-19 pandemic (2011-2018). Via ViraFEST, peptide pools expanded antigen-specific T cells before TCR sequencing. Concerning this clonotype itself: Its target is not known.

With the Oncomine TCR Beta short-read assay, DNA from cultured CD4+ T cells was sequenced. TCRdb reprocessed the PCR reads via MiXCR and lists one record per CDR3 protein. Of 9,000 to 10,000 distinct CDR3 sequences detected, about half appear once; the ten largest clones hold around 24%. The CDR3 length is 12 residues. Germline assignment: CDR1 KGHSH and CDR2 LQKENI. V lost 6 bases to trimming and J lost 4 bases, with 10 bases between them. V and J are TRBV18 and TRBJ2-7; D call uncertain. The sequence was obtained from a human donor in good health. Sequencing used CD4+ T cells from blood, cultured in vitro. DNA for the CDR3: TGTGCCAGCTCCCCCGACCTGTACGAGCAGTACTTC. It translates to CASSPDLYEQYF.